This T cell receptor (beta chain) stems from a study of Ad26.COV2.S vaccination and SARS-CoV-2 variants. The V gene's germline CDR1 is MDHEN and CDR2 SYDVKM. The CDR3 covers 15 residues. Trimming shortened V by 5 bases and J by 4 bases, and 17 bases separated the two germline ends. The treatment here: over 15 received Ad26.COV2.S at low or high dose, single or two shots; 5 received placebo; per-sample allocation not given. After the first vaccine or placebo injection, samples were drawn on day 63. Comment on this clone: Its antigen is currently unknown.

Assay: immunoSEQ multiplex PCR; the TCRdb copy retains only in-frame clones and omits some. The sample contains 300,000 to 350,000 clones, around 89% of which appear only once. Findings and caveats of the study: Spike-specific responses of CD8+ and CD4+ T cells were reported to display substantial breadth after vaccination.

This receptor was obtained from a person aged 18-65 years who received the Ad26.COV2.S COVID-19 vaccine or a placebo. The sample in question was peripheral blood, obtained in a trial of Ad26.COV2.S vaccine versus placebo. The rearrangement links TRBV28 to TRBJ1-1, with D hard to call. The CDR3 reads CASSPARRVGTEAFF. In DNA, the CDR3 is TGTGCCAGCAGTCCAGCCCGCCGAGTCGGCACTGAAGCTTTCTTT.